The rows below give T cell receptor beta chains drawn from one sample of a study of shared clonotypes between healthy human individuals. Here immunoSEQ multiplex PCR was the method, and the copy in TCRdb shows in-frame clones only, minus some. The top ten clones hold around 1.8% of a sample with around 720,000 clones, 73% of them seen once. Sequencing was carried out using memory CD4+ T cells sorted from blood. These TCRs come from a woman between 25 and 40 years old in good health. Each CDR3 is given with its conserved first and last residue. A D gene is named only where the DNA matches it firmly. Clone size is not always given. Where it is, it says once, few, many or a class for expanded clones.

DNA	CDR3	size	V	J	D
TGTGCCAGCAGAGGTCAGGAGTTGCGCAATCAGCCCCAGCATTTT	CASRGQELRNQPQHF	NA	TRBV2	TRBJ1-5	NA
TGTGCCAGCTCACCACCGGGACAGGGGCGCGGAGAGACCCAGTACTTC	CASSPPGQGRGETQYF	NA	TRBV18	TRBJ2-5	TRBD1
TGTGCCAGCAGTCTGACATCGGACAGGGGAGATGGCTACACCTTC	CASSLTSDRGDGYTF	NA	TRBV28	TRBJ1-2	TRBD1
TGTGCCAGCAGCTTGGGGAGAAACGGGGAGCTGTTTTTT	CASSLGRNGELFF	NA	TRBV7-2	TRBJ2-2	NA
TGCGCCAGCAGGCGGGACGATGGGACTGAAGCTTTCTTT	CASRRDDGTEAFF	NA	TRBV5-1	TRBJ1-1	NA
TGTGCCAGCAGTTTAAGGTTGGGCAGGGGGCCAGAGACCCAGTACTTC	CASSLRLGRGPETQYF	NA	TRBV27	TRBJ2-5	TRBD1
TGCGCCAGCAGCTTGGTACTAGCGGGAGGTCAAGAGACCCAGTACTTC	CASSLVLAGGQETQYF	once	TRBV5-1	TRBJ2-5	TRBD2
TGTGCCAGCAGCACCAAGACAGGTTCAGATACGCAGTATTTT	CASSTKTGSDTQYF	few	TRBV5-4	TRBJ2-3	NA
TGTGCCAGCAGTGATCTACGGACCGGGGCTCCCAACCCGGGAGCTTTCTTT	CASSDLRTGAPNPGAFF	NA	TRBV25-1	TRBJ1-1	NA
TGTGCCAGCAGACCGGTCTCCGGGGAGACCCAGTACTTC	CASRPVSGETQYF	once	TRBV11-2	TRBJ2-5	NA
TGTGCCAGCAACAACCAGGGACAGTCTGGAAACACCATATATTTT	CASNNQGQSGNTIYF	NA	TRBV2	TRBJ1-3	TRBD1
TGTGCCAGCAGCCCCGGACTAGGGAACACCGGGGAGCTGTTTTTT	CASSPGLGNTGELFF	NA	TRBV5-8	TRBJ2-2	TRBD2
TGCGCCAGCAGCTTGGGAGCGGGAGGTGAGCAAGAGACCCAGTACTTC	CASSLGAGGEQETQYF	NA	TRBV5-1	TRBJ2-5	TRBD2
TGCGCCAGCAGTCCCTGGACAATAACGGGCTCTGGGGCCAACGTCCTGACTTTC	CASSPWTITGSGANVLTF	NA	TRBV10-2	TRBJ2-6	NA
TGTGCCAGCAGACGTCCAAGAGCGGGGACGGACTCCTACGAGCAGTACTTC	CASRRPRAGTDSYEQYF	NA	TRBV28	TRBJ2-7	TRBD2
TGTGCCAGCAGTGGCTTGCGGGAGGGCATGTACAATGAGCAGTTCTTC	CASSGLREGMYNEQFF	NA	TRBV2	TRBJ2-1	TRBD2
TGTGCCTGTGGTTCTCCCGCGGCTTACGAGCAGTACTTC	CACGSPAAYEQYF	NA	TRBV30	TRBJ2-7	NA
TGTGCCAGCAGTTCTCTAAGGTGGGGACAGGGGCGGGGGCCAACTAATGAAAAACTGTTTTTT	CASSSLRWGQGRGPTNEKLFF	NA	TRBV27	TRBJ1-4	TRBD1
TGTGCCAGCAGCTTGGCCGAAGAGACCCAGTACTTC	CASSLAEETQYF	NA	TRBV5-8	TRBJ2-5	NA
TGTGCCAGCAGTTTGATAAGGCAGGGCATAAATCAGCCCCAGCATTTT	CASSLIRQGINQPQHF	NA	TRBV28	TRBJ1-5	NA
TGTGCCAGCAGCGCTGAACAGGAGGCTAAAGATACGCAGTATTTT	CASSAEQEAKDTQYF	NA	TRBV2	TRBJ2-3	NA
TGTGCCAGCTCACCACGGGGGGCGTCTAGTGGGGATCAGCCCCAGCATTTT	CASSPRGASSGDQPQHF	NA	TRBV18	TRBJ1-5	NA
TGTGCCAGCAGTTTAAGATTAGCGACCAGCTCCTACAATGAGCAGTTCTTC	CASSLRLATSSYNEQFF	NA	TRBV27	TRBJ2-1	NA
TGTGCCAGCAGCGCCCGGACAGGCGCCTACAATGAGCAGTTCTTC	CASSARTGAYNEQFF	NA	TRBV28	TRBJ2-1	TRBD1
TGTGCCAGCAGTGTGGGGGGCTCCTACGAGCAGTACTTC	CASSVGGSYEQYF	NA	TRBV25-1	TRBJ2-7	NA
TGTGCCAGCAGTTATGGACACTTCCAAGAGACCCAGTACTTC	CASSYGHFQETQYF	NA	TRBV6-5	TRBJ2-5	NA
TGTGCCAGCAGTCTAATGCCGGGAAGCAAGTACTTC	CASSLMPGSKYF	NA	TRBV28	TRBJ2-7	NA
TGCGCCAGCAGCTTGACTAGCGGGAGGCCCAGGGAGCAGTTCTTC	CASSLTSGRPREQFF	NA	TRBV5-1	TRBJ2-1	TRBD2
TGTGCCAGCAGTACTAGGGGGCAGCGAGATACGCAGTATTTT	CASSTRGQRDTQYF	NA	TRBV6-5	TRBJ2-3	TRBD1
TGTGCCAGCAGCTTAAGCGATCTCTCCTACGAGCAGTACTTC	CASSLSDLSYEQYF	NA	TRBV11-2	TRBJ2-7	NA
TGCAGCGTTGAGGCAGAAGCTTTCTTT	CSVEAEAFF	NA	TRBV29-1	TRBJ1-1	NA
TGTGCCAGCAGCTTAGACGGGGCTAGCGGGAAAAATGAGCAGTTCTTC	CASSLDGASGKNEQFF	NA	TRBV7-2	TRBJ2-1	TRBD2
TGTGCCAGCACCCTAAAGGGTGGAGGCAGTGGCGGTAACTATGGCTACACCTTC	CASTLKGGGSGGNYGYTF	few	TRBV28	TRBJ1-2	NA
TGTGCCAGCAGCTCCCCACCTACTAGCGGGAGTCGGTACAATGAGCAGTTCTTC	CASSSPPTSGSRYNEQFF	NA	TRBV13	TRBJ2-1	TRBD2
TGTGCCAGCAGCTTAGTACGGGAGACCCAGTACTTC	CASSLVRETQYF	NA	TRBV7-8	TRBJ2-5	NA
TGTGCCAGCAGAGACGAGCAGTACTTC	CASRDEQYF	NA	TRBV6-1	TRBJ2-7	NA
TGTGCCAGCAGCTTAGGGTCAGTTCTCCAGGGAGAGACCCAGTACTTC	CASSLGSVLQGETQYF	NA	TRBV11-2	TRBJ2-5	NA
TGTGCCAGCAGTACAGGGGGAAACACCATATATTTT	CASSTGGNTIYF	NA	TRBV2	TRBJ1-3	NA
TGTGCCAGCAGTCCAGGGGGTCCCCCAGATACGCAGTATTTT	CASSPGGPPDTQYF	NA	TRBV28	TRBJ2-3	TRBD1
TGTGCCTGGAACAGGACTAGCGGGAGTTCAGATACGCAGTATTTT	CAWNRTSGSSDTQYF	few	TRBV30	TRBJ2-3	TRBD2
TGCGCCAGCAGCTTGGCCGTAGGGGCCCAAGAGACCCAGTACTTC	CASSLAVGAQETQYF	NA	TRBV5-1	TRBJ2-5	NA
TGTGCCAGCAGCTTAGTTAGAGGTTCACGGGAAAAACTGTTTTTT	CASSLVRGSREKLFF	NA	TRBV11-2	TRBJ1-4	NA
TGTGCCAGCAGTGCGCCGGGACAGGGGGTCGGTGAGCAGTTCTTC	CASSAPGQGVGEQFF	NA	TRBV28	TRBJ2-1	TRBD1
TGTGCCAGCAGTAGGGACAGTTCCCTACAGGCTCGACGTGGCTACACCTTC	CASSRDSSLQARRGYTF	few	TRBV2	TRBJ1-2	TRBD1
TGTGCCAGCAGCACCTCGAGGACAGGGGCCGAGCAGTACTTC	CASSTSRTGAEQYF	NA	TRBV9	TRBJ2-7	TRBD1
TGTGCCAGCAGCCTCCCTAGGCTAATGGGCTACACCTTC	CASSLPRLMGYTF	NA	TRBV28	TRBJ1-2	NA
TGTGCCAGCAGTCGGACTAGCGGCTCCTACGAGCAGTACTTC	CASSRTSGSYEQYF	NA	TRBV6-5	TRBJ2-7	TRBD2
TGTGCCAGCAGCTTGACGAAAGGCGGGGGACTTAAAGAGACCCAGTACTTC	CASSLTKGGGLKETQYF	NA	TRBV5-6	TRBJ2-5	TRBD2
TGTGCCAGCAGTCCTACAGGGGGAAACACCATATATTTT	CASSPTGGNTIYF	NA	TRBV27	TRBJ1-3	NA
TGTGCCAGTAGTAAACGTCAAGTAGGGACAGATACGCAGTATTTT	CASSKRQVGTDTQYF	NA	TRBV19	TRBJ2-3	NA
TGTGCCAGCAGTTTACCGGGGGCCCGGATGTTTATCTTT	CASSLPGARMFIF	once	TRBV27	TRBJ1-1	NA